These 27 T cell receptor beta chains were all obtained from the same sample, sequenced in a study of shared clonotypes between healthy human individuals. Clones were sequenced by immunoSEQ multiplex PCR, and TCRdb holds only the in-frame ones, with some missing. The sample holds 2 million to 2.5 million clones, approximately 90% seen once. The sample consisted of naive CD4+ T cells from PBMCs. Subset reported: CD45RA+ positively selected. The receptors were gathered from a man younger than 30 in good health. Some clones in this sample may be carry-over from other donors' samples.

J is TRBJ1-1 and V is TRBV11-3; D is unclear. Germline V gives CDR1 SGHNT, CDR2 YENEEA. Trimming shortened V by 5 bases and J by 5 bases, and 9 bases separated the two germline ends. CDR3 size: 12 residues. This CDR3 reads CASSNLGTEAFF. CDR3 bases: TGTGCCAGCAGCAATCTGGGGACTGAAGCTTTCTTT.

This chain's CDR3 is CASSRDAVSSYEQYF. The CDR3 bases are TGTGCCAGCAGCAGAGACGCGGTAAGCTCCTACGAGCAGTACTTC. The chain has TRBV7-9 and TRBJ2-7; D unclear. This CDR3 is built from 15 residues. CDR1 is SEHNR, CDR2 FQNEAQ, per germline (reference sequence). The V and J ends lost 5 bases and 0 bases respectively, with 14 bases between them.

The CDR3 bases are TGTGCCAGCAGCACCTGGGACAGAGAGACCCAGTACTTC. Translating gives CASSTWDRETQYF. The chain recombines TRBV5-8 with TRBJ2-5, with 7 positions matching TRBD1. The CDR3 length is 13 residues. Germline V gene sequence: CDR1 SGHTS, CDR2 YDEGEE. Trimming at V came to 4 bases and at J to 4 bases, leaving 4 bases not matched to a gene.

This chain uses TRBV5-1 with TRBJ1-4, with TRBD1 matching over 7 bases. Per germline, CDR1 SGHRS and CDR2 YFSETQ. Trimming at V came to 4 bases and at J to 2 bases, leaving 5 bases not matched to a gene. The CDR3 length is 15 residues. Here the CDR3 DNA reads TGCGCCAGCAGCGGGTCGACAGGGACTAATGAAAAACTGTTTTTT. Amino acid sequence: CASSGSTGTNEKLFF.

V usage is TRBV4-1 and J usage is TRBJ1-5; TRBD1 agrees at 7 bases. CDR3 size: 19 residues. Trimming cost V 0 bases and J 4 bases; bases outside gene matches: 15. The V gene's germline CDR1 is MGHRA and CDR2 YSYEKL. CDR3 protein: CASSQDPAAYWDSNQPQHF. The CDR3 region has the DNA TGCGCCAGCAGCCAAGATCCCGCGGCGTACTGGGACAGTAATCAGCCCCAGCATTTT.

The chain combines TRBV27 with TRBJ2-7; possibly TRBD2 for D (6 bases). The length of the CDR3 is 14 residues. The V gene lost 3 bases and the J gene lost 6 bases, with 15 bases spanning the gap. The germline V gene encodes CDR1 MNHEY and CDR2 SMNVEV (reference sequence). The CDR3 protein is CASSLGTFRSEQYF. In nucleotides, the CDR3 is TGTGCCAGCAGTTTGGGGACTTTTAGGAGCGAGCAGTACTTC.

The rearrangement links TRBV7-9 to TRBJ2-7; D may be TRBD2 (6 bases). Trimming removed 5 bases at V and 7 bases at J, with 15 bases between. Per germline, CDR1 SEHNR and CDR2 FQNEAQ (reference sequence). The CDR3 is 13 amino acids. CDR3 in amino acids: CASSPRSGLEQYF. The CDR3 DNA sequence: TGTGCCAGCAGCCCCCGAAGCGGGTTAGAGCAGTACTTC.

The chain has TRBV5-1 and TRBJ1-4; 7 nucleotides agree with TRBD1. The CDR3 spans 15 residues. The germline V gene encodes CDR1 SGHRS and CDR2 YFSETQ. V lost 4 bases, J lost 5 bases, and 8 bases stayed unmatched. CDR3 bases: TGCGCCAGCAGCGTAAGCGAGGGGGCAAATGAAAAACTGTTTTTT. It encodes CASSVSEGANEKLFF.

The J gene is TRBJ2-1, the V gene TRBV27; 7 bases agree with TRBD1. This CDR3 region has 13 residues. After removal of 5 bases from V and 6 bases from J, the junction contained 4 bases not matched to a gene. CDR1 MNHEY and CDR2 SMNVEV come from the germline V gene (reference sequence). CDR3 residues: CASSHNRGNEQFF. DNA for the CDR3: TGTGCCAGCAGTCACAACAGGGGCAATGAGCAGTTCTTC.

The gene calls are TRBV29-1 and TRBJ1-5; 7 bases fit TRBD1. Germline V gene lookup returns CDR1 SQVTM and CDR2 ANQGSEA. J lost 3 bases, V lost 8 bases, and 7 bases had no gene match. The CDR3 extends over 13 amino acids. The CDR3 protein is CSTSTGTNQPQHF. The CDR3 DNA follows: TGCAGCACATCGACAGGGACCAATCAGCCCCAGCATTTT.

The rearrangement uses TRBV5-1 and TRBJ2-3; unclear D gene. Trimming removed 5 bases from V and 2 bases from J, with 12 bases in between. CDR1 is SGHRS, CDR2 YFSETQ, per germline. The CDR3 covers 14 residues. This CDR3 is CASRDPADTDTQYF. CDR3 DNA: TGCGCCAGCAGAGACCCAGCAGACACAGATACGCAGTATTTT.

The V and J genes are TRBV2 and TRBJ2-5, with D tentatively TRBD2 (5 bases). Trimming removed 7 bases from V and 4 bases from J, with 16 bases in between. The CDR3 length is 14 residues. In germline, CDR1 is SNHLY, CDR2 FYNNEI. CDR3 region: CASNRGTGGETQYF. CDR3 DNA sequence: TGTGCCAGCAACCGGGGAACCGGAGGAGAGACCCAGTACTTC.

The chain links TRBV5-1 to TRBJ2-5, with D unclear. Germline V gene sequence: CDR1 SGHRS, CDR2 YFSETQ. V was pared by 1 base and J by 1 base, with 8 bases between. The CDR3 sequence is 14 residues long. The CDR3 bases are TGCGCCAGCAGCTTGATTACCACCCAAGAGACCCAGTACTTC. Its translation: CASSLITTQETQYF. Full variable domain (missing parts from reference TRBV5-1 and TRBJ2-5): KAGVTQTPRYLIKTRGQQVTLSCSPISGHRSVSWYQQTPGQGLQFLFEYFSETQRNKGNFPGRFSGRQFSNSRSEMNVSTLELGDSALYLCASSLITTQETQYFGPGTRLLVL.

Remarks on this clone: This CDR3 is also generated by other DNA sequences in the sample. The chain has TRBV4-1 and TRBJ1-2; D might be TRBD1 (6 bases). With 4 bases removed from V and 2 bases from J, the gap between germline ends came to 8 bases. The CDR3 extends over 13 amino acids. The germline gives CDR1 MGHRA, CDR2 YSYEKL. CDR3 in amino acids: CASSRTGNYGYTF. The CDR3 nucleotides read TGCGCCAGCAGCCGAACAGGGAACTATGGCTACACCTTC.

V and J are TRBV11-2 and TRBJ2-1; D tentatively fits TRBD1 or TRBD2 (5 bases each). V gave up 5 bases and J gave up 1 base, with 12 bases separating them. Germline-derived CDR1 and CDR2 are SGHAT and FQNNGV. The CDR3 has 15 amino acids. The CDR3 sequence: CASSIRGVSYNEQFF. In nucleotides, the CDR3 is TGTGCCAGCAGCATACGGGGCGTATCCTACAATGAGCAGTTCTTC.

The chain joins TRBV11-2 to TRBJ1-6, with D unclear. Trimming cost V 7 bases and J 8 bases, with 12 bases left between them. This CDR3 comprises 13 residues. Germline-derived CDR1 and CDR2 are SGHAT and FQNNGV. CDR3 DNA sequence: TGTGCCAGCAACCGGGATTATTATTCACCCCTCCACTTT. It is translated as CASNRDYYSPLHF.

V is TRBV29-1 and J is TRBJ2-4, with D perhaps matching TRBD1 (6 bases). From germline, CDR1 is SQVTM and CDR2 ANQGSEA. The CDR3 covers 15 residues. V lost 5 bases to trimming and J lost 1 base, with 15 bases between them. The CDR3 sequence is CSVRDTEGAKNIQYF. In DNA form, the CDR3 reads TGCAGCGTTAGGGACACCGAGGGTGCCAAAAACATTCAGTACTTC.

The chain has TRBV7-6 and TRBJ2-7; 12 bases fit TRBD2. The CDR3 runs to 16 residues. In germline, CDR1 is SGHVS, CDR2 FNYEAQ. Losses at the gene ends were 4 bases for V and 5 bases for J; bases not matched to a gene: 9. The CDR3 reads CASSSELRTSGNEQYF. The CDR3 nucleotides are TGTGCCAGCAGCTCAGAGCTTAGGACTAGCGGGAACGAGCAGTACTTC.

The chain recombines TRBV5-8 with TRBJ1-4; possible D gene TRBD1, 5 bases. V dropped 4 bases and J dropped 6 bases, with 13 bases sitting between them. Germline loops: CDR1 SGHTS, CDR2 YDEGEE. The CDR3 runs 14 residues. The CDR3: CASSRIGDHEKLFF. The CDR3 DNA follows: TGTGCCAGCAGCCGGATCGGGGACCATGAAAAACTGTTTTTT.

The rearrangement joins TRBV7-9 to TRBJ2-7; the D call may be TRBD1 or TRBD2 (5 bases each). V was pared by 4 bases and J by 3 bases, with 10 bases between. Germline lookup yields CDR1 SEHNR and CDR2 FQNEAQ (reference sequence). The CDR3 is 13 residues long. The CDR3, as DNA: TGTGCCAGCAGCTCTGGGACGGGCTACGAGCAGTACTTC. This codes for CASSSGTGYEQYF. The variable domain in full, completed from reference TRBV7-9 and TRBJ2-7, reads DTGVSQNPRHKITKRGQNVTFRCDPISEHNRLYWYRQTLGQGPEFLTYFQNEAQLEKSRLLSDRFSAERPKGSFSTLEIQRTEQGDSAMYLCASSSGTGYEQYFGPGTRLTVT.

The CDR3 DNA reads as TGTGCCAGCAGCTTAGATCCCGCCGGCACCGGGGAGCTGTTTTTT. The encoded protein is CASSLDPAGTGELFF. The genes are TRBV11-3 and TRBJ2-2; D is unclear. The germline CDR1 and CDR2 sequences are SGHNT and YENEEA. Trimming removed 0 bases at V and 4 bases at J, with 9 bases between. CDR3 size: 15 residues. The full variable domain, in which reference TRBV11-3 and TRBJ2-2 provide the parts outside the CDR3, is EAGVVQSPRYKIIEKKQPVAFWCNPISGHNTLYWYLQNLGQGPELLIRYENEEAVDDSQLPKDRFSAERLKGVDSTLKIQPAELGDSAVYLCASSLDPAGTGELFFGEGSRLTVL.

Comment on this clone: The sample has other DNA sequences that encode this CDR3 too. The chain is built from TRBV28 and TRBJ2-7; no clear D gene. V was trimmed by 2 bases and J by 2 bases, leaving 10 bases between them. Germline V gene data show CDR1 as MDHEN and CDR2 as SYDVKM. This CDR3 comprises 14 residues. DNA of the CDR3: TGTGCCAGCAGTTTAGGTGGGCCACCCTACGAGCAGTACTTC. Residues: CASSLGGPPYEQYF.

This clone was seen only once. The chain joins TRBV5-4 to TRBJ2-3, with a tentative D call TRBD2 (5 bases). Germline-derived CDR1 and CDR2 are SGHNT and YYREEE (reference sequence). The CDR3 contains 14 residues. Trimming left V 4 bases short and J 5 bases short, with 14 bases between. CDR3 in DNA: TGTGCCAGCAGCCCGTCGAGGGTTAGAGATACGCAGTATTTT. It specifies CASSPSRVRDTQYF.

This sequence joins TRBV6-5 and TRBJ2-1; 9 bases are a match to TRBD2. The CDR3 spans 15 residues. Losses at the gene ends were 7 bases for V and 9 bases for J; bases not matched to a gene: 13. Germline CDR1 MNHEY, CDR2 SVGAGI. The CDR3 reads CASNKAGGWLGEQFF. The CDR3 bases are TGTGCCAGCAACAAAGCGGGAGGATGGTTGGGTGAGCAGTTCTTC.

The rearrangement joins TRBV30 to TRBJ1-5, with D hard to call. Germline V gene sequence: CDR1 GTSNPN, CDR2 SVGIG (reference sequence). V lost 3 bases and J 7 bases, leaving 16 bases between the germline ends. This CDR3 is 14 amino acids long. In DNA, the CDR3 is TGTGCCTGGAGCCGAGTAGCGGGGAGACAGCCCCAGCATTTT. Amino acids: CAWSRVAGRQPQHF. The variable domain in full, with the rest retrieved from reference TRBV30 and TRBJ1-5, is SQTIHQWPATLVQPVGSPLSLECTVEGTSNPNLYWYRQAAGRGLQLLFYSVGIGQISSEVPQNLSASRPQDRQFILSSKKLLLSDSGFYLCAWSRVAGRQPQHFGDGTRLSIL.

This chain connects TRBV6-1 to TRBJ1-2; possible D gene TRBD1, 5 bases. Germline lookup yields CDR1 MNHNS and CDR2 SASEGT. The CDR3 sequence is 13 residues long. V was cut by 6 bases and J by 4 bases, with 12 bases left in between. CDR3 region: CASRDTNSYGYTF. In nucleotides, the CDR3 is TGTGCCAGCAGGGACACCAATTCCTATGGCTACACCTTC.

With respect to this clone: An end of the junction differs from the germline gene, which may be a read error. The CDR3 spells CASGEPYGYTF. The CDR3 region has the DNA TGTGCCAGCGGTGAGCCATATGGCTACACCTTC. This chain uses TRBV6-1 with TRBJ1-2; D gene uncertain. The length of the CDR3 is 11 residues. CDR1 is MNHNS and CDR2 is SASEGT in the germline V gene.